A selection of T cell receptor beta chains follows, all from one sample in a study of breast tumors, draining lymph nodes, adjacent tissues. TCRdb reprocessed the multiplex PCR reads via MiXCR and lists one record per CDR3 protein. The sample includes roughly 100,000 distinct CDR3 sequences, roughly 29% of them seen just once. Sequencing was carried out using axillary lymph node tissue. All receptors come from a female donor with breast cancer. Some clones in this sample may be carry-over from other donors' samples. Both conserved end residues are part of each CDR3.

TRBJ2-2	TRBV7-3	CACSRHIAGELFF
TRBJ2-7	TRBV7-9	CASSSTGTGTREQYF
TRBJ2-3	TRBV20-1	CSAGVTDTQYF
TRBJ2-3	TRBV2	CASSDPGLATSTDTRYF
TRBJ2-7	TRBV29-1	CSVGTGAYEQYF
TRBJ1-2	TRBV5-6	CASSLYPSPNYGYTF
TRBJ2-7	TRBV19	CASSILAGVPRDEQYF
TRBJ2-7	TRBV5-1	CASSQGVDEQYF
TRBJ2-1	TRBV6-5	CASSHRRSGGAYNEQFF
TRBJ1-1	TRBV14	CASSKRVRDTEVFF
TRBJ2-7	TRBV9	CASNPGGSGGTYEQYF
TRBJ2-5	TRBV11-2	CASSFEARDLLTQYF
TRBJ1-1	TRBV7-9	CASSAPPGQMNTEAFF
TRBJ1-2	TRBV18	CASSPGTGGYGYTF
TRBJ1-2	TRBV7-9	CASRDTYYGYTF
TRBJ2-1	TRBV7-2	CASSPRGSGWHEQFF
TRBJ2-3	TRBV2	CASSPGQITDTQYF
TRBJ1-2	TRBV5-1	CASSLGGKSKGRGLSYGYTF
TRBJ1-5	TRBV20-1	CSAVTGTEYISNQPQHF
TRBJ1-1	TRBV7-9	CASSLSGGAVTEAFF
TRBJ2-1	TRBV24-1	CATSGLNRGPNERFF
TRBJ1-2	TRBV29-1	CSVGGNYGYTF
TRBJ2-1	TRBV20-1	CSARGLRSSYNEQFF
TRBJ2-7	TRBV28	CASLAGGGYEQYF
TRBJ2-1	TRBV4-1	CASSPMDRGNEQFF
TRBJ1-1	TRBV13	CASSPTLVNTEAFF
TRBJ2-3	TRBV20-1	CSATPSGPTDTQYF
TRBJ1-5	TRBV5-6	CASSPGLRDRGLSNQPQHF
TRBJ2-1	TRBV7-9	CASSEGLAHNEQFF
TRBJ2-1	TRBV5-1	CASSLDFRGPSANNEQFF
TRBJ2-4	TRBV10-3	CAIRAMAGDNIQYF
TRBJ1-2	TRBV29-1	CSVEDLGLPNYGYTF
TRBJ1-6	TRBV12-3/TRBV12-4	CASRDAGNSPLHF
TRBJ2-7	TRBV20-1	CSARAASGARSYEQYF
TRBJ1-4	TRBV7-2	CASSLATGSRSEKLFF
TRBJ1-2	TRBV14	CASSQRQAGGYGYTF
TRBJ1-2	TRBV4-2	CASSVDRAGCGYTF
TRBJ2-7	TRBV20-1	CSARGDRGLAYEQYF
TRBJ2-1	TRBV15	CATSSRQGAYNEQFF
TRBJ2-7	TRBV5-1	CASSFQGYEQYF
TRBJ2-5	TRBV13	CASSSYREESQETQYF
TRBJ2-1	TRBV27	CASSPGRRYEQFF
TRBJ2-1	TRBV7-9	CASSLAGNNNEQFF
TRBJ1-2	TRBV19	CASRDRGNYGYTF
TRBJ2-5	TRBV6-5	CASRLGFGGVQETQYF
TRBJ2-1	TRBV20-1	CSARDYIRGDRNEQFF
TRBJ1-3	TRBV7-2	CASTHRQESSGNTIYF
TRBJ1-5	TRBV27	CASSFAGVNQPQHF
TRBJ2-2	TRBV4-1	CASSHGKGGGNTGELFF
TRBJ2-2	TRBV12-3/TRBV12-4	CASSFTVGELFF
TRBJ1-1	TRBV12-3/TRBV12-4	CASSLVRGGAKNTEAFF
TRBJ1-5	TRBV7-9	CASSSGTVGGPPQHF
TRBJ1-4	TRBV19	CASSTRGEKLFF